Following are 15 T cell receptor beta chains from one sample sequenced in a study of regulatory and conventional T cells in RAG deficiency. Regulatory T cells were sorted from blood as CD4+ CD25-high CD127-low cells. The repertoire was sequenced with immunoSEQ multiplex PCR; TCRdb's copy has only in-frame clones and lacks some. The table includes under 20,000 clones, over 80% detected once. The same data also contributed to another study, on regulatory T cells. That paper notes: Amplification used 52 TRBV primers and 13 TRBJ primers.

The specimen was Tregs sorted from blood. These TCRs come from a human donor in good health.

The V and J genes are TRBV6-5 and TRBJ1-1; perhaps TRBD1 as D (5 bases). The germline V gene encodes CDR1 MNHEY and CDR2 SVGAGI. The germline V and J ends were trimmed by 4 bases and 4 bases, with 19 bases remaining between them. The CDR3 sequence is 16 residues long. The chain's CDR3 is CASSSRTLLWGTEAFF. The DNA for the CDR3 is TGTGCCAGCAGTTCCCGGACACTCCTCTGGGGCACTGAAGCTTTCTTT.

The J gene is TRBJ2-5, the V gene TRBV9; D might be TRBD1 (5 bases). The CDR3 is made up of 15 amino acids. Trimming took 4 bases from V and 5 from J, leaving 18 bases between them. The germline V gene has CDR1 SGDLS and CDR2 YYNGEE. CDR3 sequence: CASSPRAWTWETQYF. The CDR3 region has the DNA TGTGCCAGCAGCCCGAGAGCGTGGACATGGGAGACCCAGTACTTC.

The genes are TRBV12-5 and TRBJ1-2; D gene unclear. V lost 1 base, J lost 5 bases, and 8 bases lay in between. CDR3 size: 13 residues. From germline, CDR1 is LGHNT and CDR2 FRNRAP. The CDR3 protein is CASGLDSSYGYTF. The CDR3 DNA reads as TGTGCTAGTGGTTTGGACAGTAGTTATGGCTACACCTTC.

The J gene is TRBJ1-2, the V gene TRBV18; D not resolved. The V end was cut by 3 bases, the J end by 1 base, with 18 bases between. The germline V gene encodes CDR1 KGHSH and CDR2 LQKENI. This CDR3 is 17 amino acids long. CDR3 sequence reads: CASSPLLRQRNNYGYTF. CDR3 nucleotide sequence: TGTGCCAGCTCACCGTTACTTCGGCAGAGAAATAACTATGGCTACACCTTC.

The rearrangement uses TRBV5-1 and TRBJ1-6; the D is unclear. CDR1 and CDR2 (germline): SGHRS, YFSETQ. The CDR3 totals 17 residues. With 0 bases removed from V and 10 bases from J, the gap between germline ends came to 20 bases. This chain's CDR3 is CASSLAGKGASQSPLHF. The DNA for the CDR3 is TGCGCCAGCAGCTTGGCCGGTAAGGGCGCGTCCCAGTCACCCCTCCACTTT.

The CDR3 loop reads CASSPLGGFGAGTDTQYF. In nucleotides, the CDR3 is TGTGCCAGCAGCCCCTTGGGCGGGTTCGGCGCCGGCACAGATACGCAGTATTTT. This chain connects TRBV9 to TRBJ2-3; D possibly corresponds to TRBD2 (5 bases). The CDR3 consists of 18 residues. Trimming cost V 4 bases and J 1 base, with 22 bases left between them. CDR1 SGDLS and CDR2 YYNGEE come from the germline V gene.

The chain has TRBV14 and TRBJ1-2, with TRBD1 matching 7 bases. This CDR3 has 13 residues. Losses at the gene ends were 4 bases for V and 7 bases for J; bases not matched to a gene: 6. Germline lookup yields CDR1 SGHDN and CDR2 FVKESK. The CDR3 reads CASSPRQGGGYTF. The CDR3 nucleotides read TGTGCCAGCAGCCCCAGACAGGGTGGTGGCTACACCTTC.

The V and J genes are TRBV28 and TRBJ2-7, with D maybe TRBD2 (7 bases). V dropped 8 bases and J dropped 3 bases, with 14 bases sitting between them. Germline V gene sequence: CDR1 MDHEN, CDR2 SYDVKM. This CDR3 region has 13 residues. The DNA for the CDR3 is TGTGCCAGCGTTGGCGGGGGCGGCTACGAGCAGTACTTC. Its protein is CASVGGGGYEQYF. The full variable domain, with the rest looked up from reference TRBV28 and TRBJ2-7, is DVKVTQSSRYLVKRTGEKVFLECVQDMDHENMFWYRQDPGLGLRLIYFSYDVKMKEKGDIPEGYSVSREKKERFSLILESASTNQTSMYLCASVGGGGYEQYFGPGTRLTVT.

The chain combines TRBV5-4 with TRBJ2-1; 11 bases agree with TRBD2. From germline, CDR1 is SGHNT and CDR2 YYREEE (reference sequence). The trim removed 4 bases at V and 7 bases at J, leaving 10 bases unmatched. This CDR3 has 16 amino acids. The CDR3 is CASSARTSGSLNEQFF. The CDR3, as DNA: TGTGCCAGCAGCGCCAGAACTAGCGGGAGTCTGAATGAGCAGTTCTTC.

The V and J genes are TRBV7-3 and TRBJ2-3, with 7 bases lining up with TRBD1. J lost 2 bases, V lost 0 bases, and 2 bases had no gene match. CDR1 is SGHTA, CDR2 FQGTGA, per germline. The CDR3 runs to 15 residues. This chain's CDR3 is CASSLTGGNTDTQYF. The DNA of the CDR3 is TGTGCCAGCAGCTTAACAGGGGGCAACACAGATACGCAGTATTTT.

The J gene is TRBJ1-6, the V gene TRBV28; TRBD1 is a possible D gene (5 bases). CDR3 length: 13 amino acids. Germline CDR1 and CDR2: MDHEN and SYDVKM. V was pared by 6 bases and J by 10 bases, with 13 bases between. This chain's CDR3 is CASRRGLGSPLHF. The CDR3 bases are TGTGCCAGCAGAAGGGGCCTAGGGTCACCCCTCCACTTT.

This chain joins TRBV30 and TRBJ2-4; the D gene is possibly TRBD1 (6 bases). Germline V CDR1 and CDR2: GTSNPN, SVGIG (reference sequence). V dropped 2 bases and J dropped 2 bases, with 13 bases sitting between them. The CDR3 totals 15 residues. CDR3 amino acids: CAWSYRVGPKNIQYF. The CDR3 nucleotides are TGTGCCTGGAGTTACAGGGTCGGTCCCAAAAACATTCAGTACTTC.

This chain uses TRBV2 with TRBJ1-4; unclear D gene. Trimming removed 3 bases at V and 0 bases at J, with 11 bases between. The germline V gene encodes CDR1 SNHLY and CDR2 FYNNEI. The CDR3 is 16 residues long. The CDR3 DNA reads as TGTGCCAGCAGTGACACGCTTGGGGCAACTAATGAAAAACTGTTTTTT. It yields the protein CASSDTLGATNEKLFF.

This clone is medium-sized (0.01 to 0.1%) within its sample. This rearrangement joins TRBV6-6 to TRBJ1-2; no reliable D call. V was cut by 1 base and J by 0 bases, with 12 bases left in between. CDR3 length: 16 residues. Germline V gene data show CDR1 as MNHNY and CDR2 as SVGAGI (reference sequence). Here the CDR3 reads CASSYFLRDANYGYTF. The CDR3 DNA reads as TGTGCCAGCAGTTACTTTCTAAGGGATGCTAACTATGGCTACACCTTC.

The chain couples TRBV29-1 to TRBJ2-2, with D perhaps TRBD1 or TRBD2 (5 bases each). The V and J ends lost 4 bases and 3 bases respectively, with 9 bases between them. The germline CDR1 and CDR2 sequences are SQVTM and ANQGSEA. CDR3 length equals 13 residues. CDR3 coding DNA: TGCAGCGTTGCTCAGGGACACACCGGGGAGCTGTTTTTT. Its translation: CSVAQGHTGELFF.